Reported below is one TCR beta chain. TCRdb's table, derived via immunoSEQ multiplex PCR, lists solely in-frame clones and lacks some. The repertoire consists of 400,000 to 450,000 clones, with 88% occurring once and the leading ten covering roughly an eighth. This specimen comes from a study of blood T cell repertoires in COVID-19. The CDR3 contains 16 residues. Per the germline V gene, CDR1 is SGHAT and CDR2 is FQNNGV. V dropped 6 bases and J dropped 2; count of bases not matched to a gene: 12. Seattle patient enrollment occurred during active infection, with longitudinal follow-up thereafter. This receptor was taken from a woman aged 45-59 years with COVID-19, enrolled during active disease. This rearrangement joins TRBV11-2 to TRBJ2-7; the match to TRBD2 covers 8 bases. Sequenced input: peripheral blood. CDR3 loop: CASSHGPGGQTYEQYF. The CDR3 DNA reads TGTGCCAGCAGTCATGGTCCGGGAGGGCAGACCTACGAGCAGTACTTC.